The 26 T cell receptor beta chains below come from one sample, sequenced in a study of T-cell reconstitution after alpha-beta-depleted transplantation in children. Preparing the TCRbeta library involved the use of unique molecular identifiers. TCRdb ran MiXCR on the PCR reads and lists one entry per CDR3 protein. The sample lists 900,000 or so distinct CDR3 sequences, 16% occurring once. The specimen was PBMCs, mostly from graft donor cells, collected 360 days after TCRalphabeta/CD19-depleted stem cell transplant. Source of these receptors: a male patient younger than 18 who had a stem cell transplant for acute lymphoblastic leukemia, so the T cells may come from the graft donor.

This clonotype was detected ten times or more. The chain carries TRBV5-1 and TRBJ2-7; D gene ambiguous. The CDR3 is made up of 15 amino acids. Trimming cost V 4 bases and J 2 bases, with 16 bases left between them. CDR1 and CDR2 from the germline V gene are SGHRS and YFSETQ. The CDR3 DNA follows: TGCGCCAGCAGCCCAGGTTACAGTCCCACCTACGAGCAGTACTTC. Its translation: CASSPGYSPTYEQYF.

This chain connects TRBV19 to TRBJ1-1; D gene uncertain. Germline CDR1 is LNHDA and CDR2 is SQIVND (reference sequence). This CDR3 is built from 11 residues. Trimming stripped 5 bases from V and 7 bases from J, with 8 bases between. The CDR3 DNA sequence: TGTGCCAGTAGTTATATCAATGAAGCTTTCTTT. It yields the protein CASSYINEAFF.

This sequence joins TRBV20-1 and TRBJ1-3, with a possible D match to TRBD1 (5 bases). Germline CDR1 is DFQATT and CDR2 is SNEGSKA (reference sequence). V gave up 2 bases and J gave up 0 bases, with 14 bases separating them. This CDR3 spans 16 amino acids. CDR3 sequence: CSARMFEGISGNTIYF. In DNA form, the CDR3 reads TGCAGTGCTAGAATGTTCGAGGGGATCTCTGGAAACACCATATATTTT.

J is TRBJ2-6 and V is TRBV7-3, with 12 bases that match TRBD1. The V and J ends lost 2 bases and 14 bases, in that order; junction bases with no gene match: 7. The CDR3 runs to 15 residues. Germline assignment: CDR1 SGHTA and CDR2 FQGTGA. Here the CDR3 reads CASSLWGGQGALLTF. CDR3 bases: TGTGCCAGCAGCTTATGGGGGGGACAGGGGGCGCTCCTGACTTTC.

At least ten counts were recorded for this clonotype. In DNA, the CDR3 is TGTGCCAGCAGCCTTTGGCGGGAGAGCCACGAGCAGTACTTC. Protein: CASSLWRESHEQYF. The V gene is TRBV11-2, the J gene TRBJ2-7; 7 nucleotides line up with TRBD2. This CDR3 spans 14 amino acids. Trimming cost V 5 bases and J 5 bases; bases outside gene matches: 9. The germline gives CDR1 SGHAT, CDR2 FQNNGV.

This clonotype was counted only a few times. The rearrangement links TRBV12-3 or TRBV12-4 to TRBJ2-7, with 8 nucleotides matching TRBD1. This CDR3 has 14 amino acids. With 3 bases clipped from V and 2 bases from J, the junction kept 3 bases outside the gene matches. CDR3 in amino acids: CASSFSDRAYEQYF. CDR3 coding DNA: TGTGCCAGCAGTTTTTCGGACAGGGCCTACGAGCAGTACTTC.

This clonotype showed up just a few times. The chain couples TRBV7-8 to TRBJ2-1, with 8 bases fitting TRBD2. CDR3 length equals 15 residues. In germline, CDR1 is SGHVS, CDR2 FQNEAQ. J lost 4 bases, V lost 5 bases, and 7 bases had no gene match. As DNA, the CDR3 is TGTGCCAGCAGCGCCGGGACTAGTAGGTACAATGAGCAGTTCTTC. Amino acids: CASSAGTSRYNEQFF.

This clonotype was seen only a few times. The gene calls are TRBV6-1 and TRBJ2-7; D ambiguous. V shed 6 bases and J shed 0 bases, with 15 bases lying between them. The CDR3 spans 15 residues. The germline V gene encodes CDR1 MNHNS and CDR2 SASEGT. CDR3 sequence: CASRSLPLVSYEQYF. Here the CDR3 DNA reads TGTGCCAGCAGGTCCCTACCTTTGGTCTCCTACGAGCAGTACTTC.

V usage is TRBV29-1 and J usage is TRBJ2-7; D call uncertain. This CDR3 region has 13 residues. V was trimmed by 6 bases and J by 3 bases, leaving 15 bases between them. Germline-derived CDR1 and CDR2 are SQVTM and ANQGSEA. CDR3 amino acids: CSVTQGGFYEQYF. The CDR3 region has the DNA TGCAGCGTCACCCAAGGCGGTTTCTACGAGCAGTACTTC.

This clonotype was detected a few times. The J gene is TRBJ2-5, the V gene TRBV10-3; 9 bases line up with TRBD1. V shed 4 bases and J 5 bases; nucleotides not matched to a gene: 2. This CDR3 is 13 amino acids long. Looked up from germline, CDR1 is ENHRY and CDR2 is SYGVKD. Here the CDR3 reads CAISVGQGETQYF. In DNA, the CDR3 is TGTGCCATCAGTGTAGGACAGGGGGAGACCCAGTACTTC.

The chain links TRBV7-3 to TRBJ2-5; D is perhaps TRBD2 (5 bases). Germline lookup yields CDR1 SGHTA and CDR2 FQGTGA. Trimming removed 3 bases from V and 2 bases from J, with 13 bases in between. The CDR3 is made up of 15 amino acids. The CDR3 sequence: CASSLTGLGQETQYF. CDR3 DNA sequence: TGTGCCAGCAGCTTGACGGGGTTGGGTCAAGAGACCCAGTACTTC.

CDR3 nucleotide sequence: TGCGCCAGCAGTCAAACAGGGGGCTGCGATCAGCCCCAGCATTTT. Encoded protein: CASSQTGGCDQPQHF. The rearrangement joins TRBV23-1 to TRBJ1-5, with 9 bases that match TRBD1. TRBV23-1 is known as an ORF, though its function is uncertain. V trimming: 2 bases; J trimming: 5 bases; junction bases outside the gene matches: 4. The CDR3 runs to 15 residues.

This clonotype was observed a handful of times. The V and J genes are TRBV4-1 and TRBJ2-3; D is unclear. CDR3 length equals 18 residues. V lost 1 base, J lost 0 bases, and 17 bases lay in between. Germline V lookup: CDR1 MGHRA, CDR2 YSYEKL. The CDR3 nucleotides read TGCGCCAGCAGCCAAGGATCCGTCCTTCGCTCTAGCACAGATACGCAGTATTTT. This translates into CASSQGSVLRSSTDTQYF.

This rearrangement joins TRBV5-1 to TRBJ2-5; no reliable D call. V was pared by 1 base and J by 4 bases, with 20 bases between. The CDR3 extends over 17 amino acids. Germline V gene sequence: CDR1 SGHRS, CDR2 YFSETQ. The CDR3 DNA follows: TGCGCCAGCAGCTTGCTATATAGGCAGGCCAAACGAGAGACCCAGTACTTC. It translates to CASSLLYRQAKRETQYF.

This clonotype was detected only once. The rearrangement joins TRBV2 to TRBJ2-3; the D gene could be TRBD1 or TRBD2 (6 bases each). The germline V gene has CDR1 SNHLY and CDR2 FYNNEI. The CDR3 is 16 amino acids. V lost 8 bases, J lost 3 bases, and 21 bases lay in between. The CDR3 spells CASAGYGGRRTDTQYF. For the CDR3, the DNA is TGTGCCAGCGCCGGTTATGGGGGGCGGAGAACAGATACGCAGTATTTT.

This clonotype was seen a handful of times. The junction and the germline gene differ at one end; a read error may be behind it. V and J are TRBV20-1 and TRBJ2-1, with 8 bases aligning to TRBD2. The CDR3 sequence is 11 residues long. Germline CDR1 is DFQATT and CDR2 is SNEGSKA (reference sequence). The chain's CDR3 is CSAPFFGAGEF. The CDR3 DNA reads TGCAGTGCCCCCTTTTTTGGAGCGGGAGAGTTC.

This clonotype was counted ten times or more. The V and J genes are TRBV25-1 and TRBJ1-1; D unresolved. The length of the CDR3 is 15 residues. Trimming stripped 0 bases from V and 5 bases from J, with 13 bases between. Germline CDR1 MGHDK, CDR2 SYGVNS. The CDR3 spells CASSEYRGISTEAFF. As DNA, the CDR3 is TGTGCCAGCAGTGAATATAGAGGGATATCAACTGAAGCTTTCTTT.

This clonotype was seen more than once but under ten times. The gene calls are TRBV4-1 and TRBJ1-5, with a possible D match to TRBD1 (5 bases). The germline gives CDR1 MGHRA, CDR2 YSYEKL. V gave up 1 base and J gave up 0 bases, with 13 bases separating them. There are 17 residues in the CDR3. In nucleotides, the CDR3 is TGCGCCAGCAGCCAAGGGTTACCAGGGCCTAGCAATCAGCCCCAGCATTTT. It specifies CASSQGLPGPSNQPQHF.

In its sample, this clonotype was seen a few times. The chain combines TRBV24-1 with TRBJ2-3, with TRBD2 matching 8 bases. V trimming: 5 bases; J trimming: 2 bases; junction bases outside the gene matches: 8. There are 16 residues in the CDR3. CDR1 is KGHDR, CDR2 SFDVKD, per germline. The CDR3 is CATSGGGRTNTDTQYF. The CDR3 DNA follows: TGTGCCACCAGTGGGGGCGGGAGGACTAACACAGATACGCAGTATTTT.

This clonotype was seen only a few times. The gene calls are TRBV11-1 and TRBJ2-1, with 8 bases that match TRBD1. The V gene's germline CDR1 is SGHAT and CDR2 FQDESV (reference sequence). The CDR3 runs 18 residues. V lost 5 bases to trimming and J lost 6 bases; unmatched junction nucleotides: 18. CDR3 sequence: CASSDRDRSFLGGNEQFF. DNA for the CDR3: TGTGCCAGCAGCGACCGGGACAGGTCATTTCTTGGCGGCAATGAGCAGTTCTTC.

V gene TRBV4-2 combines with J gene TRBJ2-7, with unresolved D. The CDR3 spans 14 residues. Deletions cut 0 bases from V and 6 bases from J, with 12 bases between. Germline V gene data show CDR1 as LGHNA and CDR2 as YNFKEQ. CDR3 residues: CASSQDLATIEQYF. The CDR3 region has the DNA TGTGCCAGCAGCCAAGATCTTGCCACGATCGAGCAGTACTTC.

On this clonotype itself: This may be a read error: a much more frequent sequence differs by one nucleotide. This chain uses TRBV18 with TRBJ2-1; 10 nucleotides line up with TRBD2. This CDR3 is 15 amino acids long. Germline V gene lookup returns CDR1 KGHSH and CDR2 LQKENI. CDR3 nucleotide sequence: TGTGTCAGCGACACCCCCACTAGCGGGGACAATGAGCAGTTCTTC. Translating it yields CVSDTPTSGDNEQFF.

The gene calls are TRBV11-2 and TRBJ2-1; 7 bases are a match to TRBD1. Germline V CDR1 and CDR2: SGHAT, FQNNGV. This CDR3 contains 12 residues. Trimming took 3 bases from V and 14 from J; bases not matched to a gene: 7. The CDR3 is CASSFIGTEEFF. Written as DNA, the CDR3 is TGTGCCAGCAGCTTTATAGGGACAGAAGAGTTCTTC.

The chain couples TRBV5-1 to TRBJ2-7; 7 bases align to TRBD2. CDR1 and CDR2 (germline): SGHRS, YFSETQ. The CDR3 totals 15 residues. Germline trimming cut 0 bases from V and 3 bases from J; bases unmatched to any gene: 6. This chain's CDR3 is CASSLGGRAFYEQYF. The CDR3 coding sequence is TGCGCCAGCAGCTTGGGTGGGAGGGCCTTCTACGAGCAGTACTTC. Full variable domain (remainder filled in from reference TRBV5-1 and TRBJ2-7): KAGVTQTPRYLIKTRGQQVTLSCSPISGHRSVSWYQQTPGQGLQFLFEYFSETQRNKGNFPGRFSGRQFSNSRSEMNVSTLELGDSALYLCASSLGGRAFYEQYFGPGTRLTVT.

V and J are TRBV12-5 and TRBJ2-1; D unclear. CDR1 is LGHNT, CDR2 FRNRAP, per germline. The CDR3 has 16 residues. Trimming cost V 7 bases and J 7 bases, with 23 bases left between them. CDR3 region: CASASLLLMPINEQFF. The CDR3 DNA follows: TGTGCTAGTGCCTCTCTACTACTCATGCCTATTAATGAGCAGTTCTTC.

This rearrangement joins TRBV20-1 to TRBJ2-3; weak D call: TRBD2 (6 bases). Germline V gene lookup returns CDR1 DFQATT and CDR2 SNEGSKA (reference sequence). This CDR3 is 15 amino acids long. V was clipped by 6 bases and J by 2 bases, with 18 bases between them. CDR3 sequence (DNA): TGCAGTGCGCACGCTTGGACTACTCCCACAGATACGCAGTATTTT. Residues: CSAHAWTTPTDTQYF.